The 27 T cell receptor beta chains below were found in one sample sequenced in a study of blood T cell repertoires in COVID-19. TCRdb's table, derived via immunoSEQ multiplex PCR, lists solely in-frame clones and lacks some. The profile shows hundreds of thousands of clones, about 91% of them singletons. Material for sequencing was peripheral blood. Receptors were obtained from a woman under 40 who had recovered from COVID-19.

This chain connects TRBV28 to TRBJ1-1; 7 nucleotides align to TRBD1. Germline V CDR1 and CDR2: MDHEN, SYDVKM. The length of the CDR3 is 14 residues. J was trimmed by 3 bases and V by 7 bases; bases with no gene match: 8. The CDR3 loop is CASKQGTDYTEAFF. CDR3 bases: TGTGCCAGCAAACAGGGGACGGACTACACTGAAGCTTTCTTT.

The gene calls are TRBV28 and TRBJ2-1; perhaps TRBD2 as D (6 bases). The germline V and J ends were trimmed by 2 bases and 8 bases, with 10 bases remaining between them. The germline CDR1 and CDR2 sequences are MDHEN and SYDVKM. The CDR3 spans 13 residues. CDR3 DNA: TGTGCCAGCAGTTTAAGGAGGGACCATGAGCAGTTCTTC. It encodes CASSLRRDHEQFF.

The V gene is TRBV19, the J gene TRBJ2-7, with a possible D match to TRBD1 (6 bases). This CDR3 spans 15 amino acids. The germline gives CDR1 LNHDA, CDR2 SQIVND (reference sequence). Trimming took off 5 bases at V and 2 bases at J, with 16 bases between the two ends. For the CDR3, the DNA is TGTGCCAGTAGTGTGGACAGAAGTACTACCTACGAGCAGTACTTC. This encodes CASSVDRSTTYEQYF. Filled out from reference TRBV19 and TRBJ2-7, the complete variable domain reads DGGITQSPKYLFRKEGQNVTLSCEQNLNHDAMYWYRQDPGQGLRLIYYSQIVNDFQKGDIAEGYSVSREKKESFPLTVTSAQKNPTAFYLCASSVDRSTTYEQYFGPGTRLTVT.

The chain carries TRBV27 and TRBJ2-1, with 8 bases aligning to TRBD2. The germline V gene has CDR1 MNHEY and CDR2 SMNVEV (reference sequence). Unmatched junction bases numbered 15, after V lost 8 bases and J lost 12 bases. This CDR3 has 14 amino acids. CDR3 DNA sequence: TGTGCCAGCCGGACTAGCATTTTTTCTGAAAGGCAGTTCTTC. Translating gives CASRTSIFSERQFF.

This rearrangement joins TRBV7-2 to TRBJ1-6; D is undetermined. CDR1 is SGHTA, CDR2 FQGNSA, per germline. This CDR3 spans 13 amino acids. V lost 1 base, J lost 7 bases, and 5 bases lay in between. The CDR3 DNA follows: TGTGCCAGCAGCTTAGACGGGAATTCACCCCTCCACTTT. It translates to CASSLDGNSPLHF.

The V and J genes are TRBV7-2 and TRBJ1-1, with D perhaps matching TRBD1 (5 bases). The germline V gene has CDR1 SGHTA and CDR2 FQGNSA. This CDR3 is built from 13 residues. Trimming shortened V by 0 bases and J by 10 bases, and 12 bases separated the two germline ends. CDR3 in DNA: TGTGCCAGCAGCTTAGCGCAGGAACAGGCAGCTTTCTTT. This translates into CASSLAQEQAAFF.

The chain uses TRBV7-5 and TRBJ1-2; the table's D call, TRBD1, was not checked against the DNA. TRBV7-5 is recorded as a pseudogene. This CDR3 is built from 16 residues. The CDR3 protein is CARSSAADRGWDGYTF. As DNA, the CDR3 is TGTGCCAGAAGCTCAGCAGCGGACAGGGGATGGGATGGCTACACCTTC.

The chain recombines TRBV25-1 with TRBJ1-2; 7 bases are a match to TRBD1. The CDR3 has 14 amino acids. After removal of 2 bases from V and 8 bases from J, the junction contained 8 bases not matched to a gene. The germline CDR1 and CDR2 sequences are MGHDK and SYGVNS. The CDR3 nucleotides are TGTGCCAGCAGTGAAGCCGGGACAGCGCACGGCTACACCTTC. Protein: CASSEAGTAHGYTF.

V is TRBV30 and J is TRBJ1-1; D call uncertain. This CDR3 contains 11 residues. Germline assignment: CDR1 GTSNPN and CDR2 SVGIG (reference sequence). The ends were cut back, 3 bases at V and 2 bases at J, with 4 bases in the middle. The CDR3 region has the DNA TGTGCCTGGAGAGCAAACACTGAAGCTTTCTTT. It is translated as CAWRANTEAFF.

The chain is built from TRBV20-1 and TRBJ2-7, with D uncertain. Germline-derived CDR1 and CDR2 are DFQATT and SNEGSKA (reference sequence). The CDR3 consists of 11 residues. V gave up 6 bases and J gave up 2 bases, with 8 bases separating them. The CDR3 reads CSALIAYEQYF. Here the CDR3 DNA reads TGCAGTGCCCTAATAGCCTACGAGCAGTACTTC.

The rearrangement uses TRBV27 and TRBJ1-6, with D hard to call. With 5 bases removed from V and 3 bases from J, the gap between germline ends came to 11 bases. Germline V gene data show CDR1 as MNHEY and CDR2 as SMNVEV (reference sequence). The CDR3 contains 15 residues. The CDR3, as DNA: TGTGCCAGCAGTACTGGTCTGATCTATAATTCACCCCTCCACTTT. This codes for CASSTGLIYNSPLHF.

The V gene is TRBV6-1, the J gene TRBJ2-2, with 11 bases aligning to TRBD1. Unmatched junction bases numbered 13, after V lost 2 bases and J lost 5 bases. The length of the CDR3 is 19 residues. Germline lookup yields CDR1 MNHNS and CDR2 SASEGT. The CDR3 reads CASSEWDSGTGGSTGELFF. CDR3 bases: TGTGCCAGCAGTGAATGGGACTCCGGGACAGGGGGATCTACCGGGGAGCTGTTTTTT.

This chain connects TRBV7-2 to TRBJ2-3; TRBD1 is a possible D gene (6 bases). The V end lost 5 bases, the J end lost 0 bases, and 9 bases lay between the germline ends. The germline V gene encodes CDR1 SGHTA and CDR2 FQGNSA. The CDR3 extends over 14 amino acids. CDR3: CASSPDRSTDTQYF. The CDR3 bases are TGTGCCAGCAGCCCGGACAGAAGCACAGATACGCAGTATTTT.

For the CDR3, the DNA is TGTGCCAGCAGTCCTTTCGACAGCTTCTCCTACAATGAGCAGTTCTTC. Protein sequence: CASSPFDSFSYNEQFF. V is TRBV27 and J is TRBJ2-1; tentatively, D is TRBD1 (5 bases). The CDR3 has 16 amino acids. V lost 5 bases and J 0 bases, leaving 14 bases between the germline ends. Germline CDR1 is MNHEY and CDR2 is SMNVEV (reference sequence).

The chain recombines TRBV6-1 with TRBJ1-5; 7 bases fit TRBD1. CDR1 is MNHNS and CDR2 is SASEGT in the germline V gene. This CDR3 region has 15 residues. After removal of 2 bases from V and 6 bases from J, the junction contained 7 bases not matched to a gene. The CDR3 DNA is TGTGCCAGCAGTGAATTTGAACAGGGGAGTCAGCCCCAGCATTTT. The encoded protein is CASSEFEQGSQPQHF.

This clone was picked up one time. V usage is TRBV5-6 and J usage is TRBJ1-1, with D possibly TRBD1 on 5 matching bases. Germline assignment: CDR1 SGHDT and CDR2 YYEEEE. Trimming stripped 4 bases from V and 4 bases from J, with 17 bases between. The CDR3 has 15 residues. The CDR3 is CASSPAGGGGTEAFF. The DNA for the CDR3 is TGTGCCAGCAGCCCGGCTGGGGGGGGAGGCACTGAAGCTTTCTTT.

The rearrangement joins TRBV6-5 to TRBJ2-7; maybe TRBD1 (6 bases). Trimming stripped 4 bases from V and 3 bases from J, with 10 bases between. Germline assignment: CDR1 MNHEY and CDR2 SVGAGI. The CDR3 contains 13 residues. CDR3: CASSSRGFYEQYF. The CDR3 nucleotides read TGTGCCAGCAGTTCCAGGGGATTCTACGAGCAGTACTTC.

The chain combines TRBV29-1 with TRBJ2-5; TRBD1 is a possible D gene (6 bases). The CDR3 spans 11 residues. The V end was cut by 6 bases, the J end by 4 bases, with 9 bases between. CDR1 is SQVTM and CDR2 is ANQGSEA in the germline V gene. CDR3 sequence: CSVGHLETQYF. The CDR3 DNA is TGCAGCGTGGGACATCTAGAGACCCAGTACTTC. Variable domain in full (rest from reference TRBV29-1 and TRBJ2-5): SAVISQKPSRDICQRGTSLTIQCQVDSQVTMMFWYRQQPGQSLTLIATANQGSEATYESGFVIDKFPISRPNLTFSTLTVSNMSPEDSSIYLCSVGHLETQYFGPGTRLLVL.

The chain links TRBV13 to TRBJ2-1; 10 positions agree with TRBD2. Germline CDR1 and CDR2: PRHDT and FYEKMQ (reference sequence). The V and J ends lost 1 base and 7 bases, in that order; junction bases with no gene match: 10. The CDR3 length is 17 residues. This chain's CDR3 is CASSLEGSGGNTNEQFF. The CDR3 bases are TGTGCCAGCAGCTTAGAGGGTAGCGGGGGGAATACGAATGAGCAGTTCTTC.

Here the CDR3 reads CASSLVRGSDSPLHF. As DNA, the CDR3 is TGTGCCAGCAGCTTAGTTCGGGGTTCGGATTCACCCCTCCACTTT. The chain employs TRBV11-2 and TRBJ1-6; D ambiguous. This CDR3 spans 15 amino acids. The V end lost 1 base, the J end lost 8 bases, and 12 bases lay between the germline ends. Germline CDR1 reads SGHAT; CDR2 reads FQNNGV.

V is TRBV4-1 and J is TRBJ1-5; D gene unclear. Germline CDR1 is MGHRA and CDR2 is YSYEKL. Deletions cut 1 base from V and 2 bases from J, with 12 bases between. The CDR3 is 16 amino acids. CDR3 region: CASSQGPGLGNQPQHF. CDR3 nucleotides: TGCGCCAGCAGCCAAGGTCCGGGTTTGGGCAATCAGCCCCAGCATTTT.

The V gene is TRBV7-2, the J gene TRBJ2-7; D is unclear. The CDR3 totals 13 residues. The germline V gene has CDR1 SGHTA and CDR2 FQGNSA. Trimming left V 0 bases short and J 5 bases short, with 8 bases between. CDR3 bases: TGTGCCAGCAGCTTAGCGCTCCAGGACGAGCAGTACTTC. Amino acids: CASSLALQDEQYF.

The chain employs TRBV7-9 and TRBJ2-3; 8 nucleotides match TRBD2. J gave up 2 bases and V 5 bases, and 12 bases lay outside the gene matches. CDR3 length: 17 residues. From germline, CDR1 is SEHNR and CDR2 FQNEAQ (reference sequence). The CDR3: CASSPFNGGADTDTQYF. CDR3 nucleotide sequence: TGTGCCAGCAGCCCCTTTAACGGGGGGGCGGACACAGATACGCAGTATTTT.

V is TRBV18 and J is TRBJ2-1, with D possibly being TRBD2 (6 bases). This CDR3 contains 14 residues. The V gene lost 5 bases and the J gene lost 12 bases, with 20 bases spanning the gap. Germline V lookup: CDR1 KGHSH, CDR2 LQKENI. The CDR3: CASSGPRPRDGQFF. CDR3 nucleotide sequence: TGTGCCAGCTCAGGGCCGAGACCGCGGGACGGGCAGTTCTTC.

CDR3 nucleotides: TGTGCCAGCAACCTTGCGGGATTGTCCTCGGCAGCTTTCTTT. As protein: CASNLAGLSSAAFF. The chain recombines TRBV27 with TRBJ1-1; D gene ambiguous. V was trimmed by 7 bases and J by 10 bases, leaving 22 bases between them. Germline V gene sequence: CDR1 MNHEY, CDR2 SMNVEV (reference sequence). The CDR3 covers 14 residues.

The CDR3 loop is CSARTGVDSPLHF. CDR3 sequence (DNA): TGCAGCGCACGGACAGGGGTTGATTCACCCCTCCACTTT. The genes are TRBV29-1 and TRBJ1-6; 9 bases agree with TRBD1. The germline gives CDR1 SQVTM, CDR2 ANQGSEA. The CDR3 is made up of 13 amino acids. Trimming took 7 bases from V and 8 from J; bases not matched to a gene: 6.

The DNA of the CDR3 is TGTGCCAGCTCACCTCGACAGGGTGAGACCCAGTACTTC. Translation gives CASSPRQGETQYF. The chain is built from TRBV18 and TRBJ2-5; 7 positions agree with TRBD1. Germline loops: CDR1 KGHSH, CDR2 LQKENI. Trimming took 3 bases from V and 5 from J; bases not matched to a gene: 3. The CDR3 contains 13 residues. Supplemented by reference TRBV18 and TRBJ2-5, the full variable domain reads NAGVMQNPRHLVRRRGQEARLRCSPMKGHSHVYWYRQLPEEGLKFMVYLQKENIIDESGMPKERFSAEFPKEGPSILRIQQVVRGDSAAYFCASSPRQGETQYFGPGTRLLVL.